The 29 T cell receptor beta chains listed next were all sequenced from one sample in a study of blood T cell repertoires in COVID-19. Sequencing used immunoSEQ multiplex PCR; TCRdb keeps in-frame clones, though not all of them. The sample records around 120,000 clones, roughly 90% being singletons. The sample consisted of peripheral blood. These TCRs come from a woman in her fifties or sixties with COVID-19, enrolled during active disease.

As for this clone: The junction departs from germline at one end; a sequencing error may be responsible. This chain uses TRBV9 with TRBJ1-4; D remains unclear. The CDR3 is made up of 14 amino acids. The V gene's germline CDR1 is SGDLS and CDR2 YYNGEE. CDR3: CASSGRTTNEKLFF. CDR3 nucleotide sequence: TGTGCCAGCAGCGGTCGTACAACAAATGAAAAACTGTTTTTT. Filled out from reference TRBV9 and TRBJ1-4, the complete variable domain reads DSGVTQTPKHLITATGQRVTLRCSPRSGDLSVYWYQQSLDQGLQFLIQYYNGEERAKGNILERFSAQQFPDLHSELNLSSLELGDSALYFCASSGRTTNEKLFFGSGTQLSVL.

CDR3 DNA sequence: TGTGCCAGCAGCCGTGCCGGGACAGGGGAGAGAGAGACCCAGTACTTC. It codes for CASSRAGTGERETQYF. V is TRBV11-2 and J is TRBJ2-5; 10 bases are shared with TRBD1. Trimming took 5 bases from V and 4 from J; bases not matched to a gene: 10. CDR3 size: 16 residues. The germline gives CDR1 SGHAT, CDR2 FQNNGV.

The gene calls are TRBV19 and TRBJ2-6, with 7 bases lining up with TRBD1. Germline CDR1 LNHDA, CDR2 SQIVND (reference sequence). The CDR3 length is 16 residues. V dropped 8 bases and J dropped 2; count of bases not matched to a gene: 9. CDR3 coding DNA: TGTGCCAGTTACACAGGGGATCCCCCTGGGGCCAACGTCCTGACTTTC. Residues: CASYTGDPPGANVLTF.

V and J are TRBV30 and TRBJ1-6; TRBD1 agrees at 8 bases. Germline V gives CDR1 GTSNPN, CDR2 SVGIG (reference sequence). V was clipped by 4 bases and J by 7 bases; unmatched bases: 9. This CDR3 has 15 residues. The CDR3 nucleotides read TGTGCCTGGAAGGACAGGGTTTACAGCAATTCACCCCTCCACTTT. Its protein product is CAWKDRVYSNSPLHF.

The genes are TRBV5-1 and TRBJ2-3, with a weak D call TRBD1 (5 bases). The ends were cut back, 1 base at V and 2 bases at J, with 8 bases in the middle. The CDR3 has 14 residues. The germline gives CDR1 SGHRS, CDR2 YFSETQ. The CDR3 bases are TGCGCCAGCAGCTTGTTTGGGGCCACAGATACGCAGTATTTT. Translating gives CASSLFGATDTQYF. The whole variable domain, filled in from reference TRBV5-1 and TRBJ2-3, reads KAGVTQTPRYLIKTRGQQVTLSCSPISGHRSVSWYQQTPGQGLQFLFEYFSETQRNKGNFPGRFSGRQFSNSRSEMNVSTLELGDSALYLCASSLFGATDTQYFGPGTRLTVL.

This clone was counted between two and nine times. This chain connects TRBV5-1 to TRBJ1-3; D is unresolved. The CDR3 is 18 residues long. Germline V lookup: CDR1 SGHRS, CDR2 YFSETQ. Trimming pared 6 bases from V and 0 bases from J, leaving 22 bases between. This CDR3 is CASTPGFQRPSSGNTIYF. In DNA, the CDR3 is TGCGCCAGCACACCGGGGTTTCAACGCCCTTCCTCTGGAAACACCATATATTTT.

The chain recombines TRBV5-6 with TRBJ1-2; TRBD1 matches at 7 bases. Germline-derived CDR1 and CDR2 are SGHDT and YYEEEE. The V gene end was trimmed by 0 bases and the J gene end by 2 bases; junction bases not matched to a gene: 1. The CDR3 runs to 14 residues. As DNA, the CDR3 is TGTGCCAGCAGCTTGGTAGGGGGCAACTATGGCTACACCTTC. This sequence encodes CASSLVGGNYGYTF.

The rearrangement uses TRBV7-9 and TRBJ1-5, with D unresolved. Trimming cost V 4 bases and J 4 bases, with 5 bases left between them. The CDR3 sequence is 12 residues long. CDR1 SEHNR and CDR2 FQNEAQ come from the germline V gene (reference sequence). The CDR3 region has the DNA TGTGCCAGCAGCTCCCCGAATCAGCCCCAGCATTTT. Translation gives CASSSPNQPQHF.

The rearrangement joins TRBV4-1 to TRBJ2-4, with D maybe TRBD1 (5 bases). Germline assignment: CDR1 MGHRA and CDR2 YSYEKL. Trimming removed 0 bases from V and 4 bases from J, with 22 bases in between. This CDR3 is 19 amino acids long. The CDR3 reads CASSQERVRQGPQKNIQYF. In DNA, the CDR3 is TGCGCCAGCAGCCAAGAGAGAGTGCGGCAGGGCCCCCAGAAAAACATTCAGTACTTC.

The chain has TRBV5-6 and TRBJ1-1, with 7 positions matching TRBD1. This CDR3 region has 14 residues. Per the germline V gene, CDR1 is SGHDT and CDR2 is YYEEEE. J gave up 1 base and V 3 bases, and 3 bases lay outside the gene matches. In nucleotides, the CDR3 is TGTGCCAGCAGCTATGGGACAGAGAACACTGAAGCTTTCTTT. Its translation: CASSYGTENTEAFF.

V and J are TRBV5-1 and TRBJ2-2; D gene ambiguous. The V and J ends lost 2 bases and 0 bases respectively, with 8 bases between them. This CDR3 is 15 amino acids long. Per germline, CDR1 SGHRS and CDR2 YFSETQ. CDR3 in amino acids: CASSLLETNTGELFF. CDR3 sequence (DNA): TGCGCCAGCAGCTTATTAGAAACGAACACCGGGGAGCTGTTTTTT.

This clone has a handful of counts. The rearrangement links TRBV5-1 to TRBJ1-1, with 7 bases that match TRBD1. CDR1 is SGHRS and CDR2 is YFSETQ in the germline V gene. This CDR3 has 14 residues. V gave up 0 bases and J gave up 6 bases; unmatched junction bases: 5. As DNA, the CDR3 is TGCGCCAGCAGCTTGGACAGGGGTTATGCTGAAGCTTTCTTT. Translated: CASSLDRGYAEAFF. The whole variable domain, filled in from reference TRBV5-1 and TRBJ1-1, reads KAGVTQTPRYLIKTRGQQVTLSCSPISGHRSVSWYQQTPGQGLQFLFEYFSETQRNKGNFPGRFSGRQFSNSRSEMNVSTLELGDSALYLCASSLDRGYAEAFFGQGTRLTVV.

V and J are TRBV11-1 and TRBJ1-2, with 8 bases lining up with TRBD1. There are 13 residues in the CDR3. The germline CDR1 and CDR2 sequences are SGHAT and FQDESV (reference sequence). With 6 bases clipped from V and 1 base from J, the junction kept 1 base outside the gene matches. CDR3 coding DNA: TGTGCCAGCAGTGACAGGGGTAACTATGGCTACACCTTC. It codes for CASSDRGNYGYTF.

The V call is TRBV25-1, the J call TRBJ2-1, with TRBD1 matching over 10 bases. The germline gives CDR1 MGHDK, CDR2 SYGVNS. The CDR3 sequence is 16 residues long. The ends lost 0 bases at V and 15 bases at J; junction bases unmatched: 14. The CDR3 coding sequence is TGTGCCAGCAGTGAATACGGCTCCGGGACAGGGGATAAACGGTTCTTC. It translates to CASSEYGSGTGDKRFF.

The sample holds a few counts of this clone. The rearrangement links TRBV19 to TRBJ2-1; D perhaps matches TRBD2 (5 bases). The germline V gene has CDR1 LNHDA and CDR2 SQIVND (reference sequence). V was clipped by 5 bases and J by 8 bases, with 19 bases between them. The CDR3 runs to 15 residues. CDR3: CASSLSAPGMDEQFF. The CDR3 nucleotides are TGTGCCAGTAGTCTCAGTGCTCCGGGAATGGATGAGCAGTTCTTC.

J is TRBJ1-1 and V is TRBV7-9, with 8 positions matching TRBD1. The V gene end was trimmed by 2 bases and the J gene end by 4 bases; junction bases not matched to a gene: 6. This CDR3 spans 15 amino acids. Germline CDR1 reads SEHNR; CDR2 reads FQNEAQ (reference sequence). The CDR3 bases are TGTGCCAGCAGCTTACAGGGGGCGCGCGGCACTGAAGCTTTCTTT. Protein sequence: CASSLQGARGTEAFF.

The V and J genes are TRBV5-1 and TRBJ2-7; D is uncertain. Trimming pared 3 bases from V and 3 bases from J, leaving 16 bases between. The CDR3 consists of 15 residues. The germline V gene has CDR1 SGHRS and CDR2 YFSETQ. The CDR3 nucleotides are TGCGCCAGCAGCTATCAAGAGAGGCAGCTCTACGAGCAGTACTTC. It is translated as CASSYQERQLYEQYF. The full variable domain, rest sourced from reference TRBV5-1 and TRBJ2-7, is KAGVTQTPRYLIKTRGQQVTLSCSPISGHRSVSWYQQTPGQGLQFLFEYFSETQRNKGNFPGRFSGRQFSNSRSEMNVSTLELGDSALYLCASSYQERQLYEQYFGPGTRLTVT.

There are a few counts of this clone. V and J are TRBV4-3 and TRBJ1-4, with D possibly being TRBD1 (6 bases). V lost 0 bases and J 7 bases, leaving 15 bases between the germline ends. Germline CDR1 LGHNA, CDR2 YSLEER. The CDR3 contains 16 residues. DNA for the CDR3: TGCGCCAGCAGCCAAGAAGGGGGTCTCAAATTTGAAAAACTGTTTTTT. This encodes CASSQEGGLKFEKLFF.

The genes are TRBV6-2 or TRBV6-3 and TRBJ2-7; D is ambiguous. V was clipped by 4 bases and J by 1 base, with 23 bases between them. Germline CDR1 reads MNHEY; CDR2 reads SVGEGT. This CDR3 region has 18 residues. Here the CDR3 DNA reads TGTGCCAGCAGTTCCCTCGCGCCCCAGCGAGTTGGGTCCTACGAGCAGTACTTC. It is translated as CASSSLAPQRVGSYEQYF.

This chain uses TRBV5-1 with TRBJ2-6; D gene unclear. The ends were cut back, 0 bases at V and 4 bases at J, with 8 bases in the middle. Germline-derived CDR1 and CDR2 are SGHRS and YFSETQ. There are 15 residues in the CDR3. The CDR3 loop is CASSLGALGANVLTF. The CDR3 DNA is TGCGCCAGCAGCTTGGGGGCCCTCGGGGCCAACGTCCTGACTTTC.

J is TRBJ1-3 and V is TRBV18; no reliable D call. The CDR3 has 11 amino acids. The germline V gene has CDR1 KGHSH and CDR2 LQKENI. The V gene lost 2 bases and the J gene lost 7 bases, with 3 bases spanning the gap. For the CDR3, the DNA is TGTGCCAGCTCACCAGAGAACACCATATATTTT. It codes for CASSPENTIYF. Complete variable domain (other parts from reference TRBV18 and TRBJ1-3): NAGVMQNPRHLVRRRGQEARLRCSPMKGHSHVYWYRQLPEEGLKFMVYLQKENIIDESGMPKERFSAEFPKEGPSILRIQQVVRGDSAAYFCASSPENTIYFGEGSWLTVV.

V and J are TRBV25-1 and TRBJ2-3; 7 positions agree with TRBD2. After removal of 6 bases from V and 2 bases from J, the junction contained 2 bases not matched to a gene. Germline V CDR1 and CDR2: MGHDK, SYGVNS. The CDR3 totals 13 residues. The CDR3 DNA sequence: TGTGCCAGCAGCGGGGGGAACACAGATACGCAGTATTTT. Protein sequence: CASSGGNTDTQYF.

The chain is built from TRBV4-2 and TRBJ2-3; no clear D. The CDR3 loop spans 15 amino acids. V was pared by 0 bases and J by 0 bases, with 7 bases between. Germline values: CDR1 LGHNA, CDR2 YNFKEQ. In DNA form, the CDR3 reads TGTGCCAGCAGCCAAGATCTATCTAGCACAGATACGCAGTATTTT. The encoded protein is CASSQDLSSTDTQYF.

The CDR3 DNA reads TGTGCCAGCAGCCCCACACAGGGGGGTTATAATTCACCCCTCCACTTT. Amino acids: CASSPTQGGYNSPLHF. The chain recombines TRBV6-2 or TRBV6-3 with TRBJ1-6; 8 bases are a match to TRBD1. Germline V lookup: CDR1 MNHEY, CDR2 SVGEGT. J was trimmed by 4 bases and V by 6 bases; bases with no gene match: 8. The CDR3 runs to 16 residues.

The chain joins TRBV12-5 to TRBJ2-2; 11 nucleotides align to TRBD2. J was trimmed by 4 bases and V by 4 bases; bases with no gene match: 11. Looked up from germline, CDR1 is LGHNT and CDR2 is FRNRAP. The CDR3 consists of 18 residues. Here the CDR3 reads CASGSLAGTSGITGELFF. The CDR3 DNA follows: TGTGCTAGTGGTTCCTTGGCCGGGACTAGCGGCATCACCGGGGAGCTGTTTTTT. The complete variable domain, with remaining parts taken from reference TRBV12-5 and TRBJ2-2, reads DARVTQTPRHKVTEMGQEVTMRCQPILGHNTVFWYRQTMMQGLELLAYFRNRAPLDDSGMPKDRFSAEMPDATLATLKIQPSEPRDSAVYFCASGSLAGTSGITGELFFGEGSRLTVL.

The table lists this clone with a count of one. The rearrangement joins TRBV14 to TRBJ2-1; no clear D gene. Trimming left V 4 bases short and J 0 bases short, with 10 bases between. Germline CDR1 is SGHDN and CDR2 is FVKESK. The CDR3 sequence is 15 residues long. CDR3 DNA sequence: TGTGCCAGCAGCCTACGGAGCGACTCCTACAATGAGCAGTTCTTC. This codes for CASSLRSDSYNEQFF. The full variable domain, rest sourced from reference TRBV14 and TRBJ2-1, is EAGVTQFPSHSVIEKGQTVTLRCDPISGHDNLYWYRRVMGKEIKFLLHFVKESKQDESGMPNNRFLAERTGGTYSTLKVQPAELEDSGVYFCASSLRSDSYNEQFFGPGTRLTVL.

The chain links TRBV19 to TRBJ1-5, with TRBD1 matching over 10 bases. V shed 6 bases, J shed 5 bases, and the junction held 10 bases outside the gene matches. Germline V gene lookup returns CDR1 LNHDA and CDR2 SQIVND (reference sequence). The CDR3 is 16 residues long. CDR3 in DNA: TGTGCCAGTAGGACAGGGGGCGCTTCGGCATATCAGCCCCAGCATTTT. This encodes CASRTGGASAYQPQHF.

The chain recombines TRBV6-5 with TRBJ1-2, with 8 bases that match TRBD1. The CDR3 covers 14 residues. From germline, CDR1 is MNHEY and CDR2 SVGAGI. Trimming took 10 bases from V and 3 from J; bases not matched to a gene: 10. The CDR3 spells CATQRAGQDYGYTF. CDR3 nucleotide sequence: TGTGCCACTCAAAGGGCGGGACAGGACTATGGCTACACCTTC.

J is TRBJ2-7 and V is TRBV9, with 9 bases matching TRBD1. V shed 8 bases, J shed 5 bases, and the junction held 11 bases outside the gene matches. CDR1 is SGDLS, CDR2 YYNGEE, per germline. This CDR3 comprises 14 residues. The CDR3 DNA reads TGTGCCAGTTCCTTACAGGGGGCCCCCGACGAGCAGTACTTC. Protein: CASSLQGAPDEQYF.